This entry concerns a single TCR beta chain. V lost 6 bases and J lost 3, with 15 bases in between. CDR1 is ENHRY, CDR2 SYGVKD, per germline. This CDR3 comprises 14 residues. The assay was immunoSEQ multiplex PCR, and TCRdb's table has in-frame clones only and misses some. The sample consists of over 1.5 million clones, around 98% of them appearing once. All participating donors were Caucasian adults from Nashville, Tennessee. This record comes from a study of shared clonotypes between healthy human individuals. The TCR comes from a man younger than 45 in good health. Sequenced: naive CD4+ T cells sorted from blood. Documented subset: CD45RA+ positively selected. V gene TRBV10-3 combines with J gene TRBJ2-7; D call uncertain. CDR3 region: CAISPLGTDYEQYF. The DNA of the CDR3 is TGTGCCATCAGCCCGCTTGGCACAGACTACGAGCAGTACTTC.